This T cell receptor beta chain was sequenced in a study of blood T cell repertoires in COVID-19. In the authors' methods: Using reference gene primer amplification, nucleated cell counts were estimated. Assay: immunoSEQ multiplex PCR; the TCRdb copy retains only in-frame clones and omits some. The D gene and trimming were derived from the DNA, and the V and J assignments and clone size from that table. The sample comprises some 52,000 clones, over 75% of which are singletons, and roughly 15% rests with the top ten. Germline V lookup: CDR1 MNHNS, CDR2 SASEGT. The CDR3 is made up of 16 amino acids. The V end lost 1 base, the J end lost 3 bases, and 13 bases lay between the germline ends.

The sequence was collected from a human donor with active COVID-19. The donor label of this sample is uncertain. The specimen sequenced was peripheral blood. The chain carries TRBV6-1 and TRBJ1-5; D is unclear. The CDR3 spells CASSEEYWGVNQPQHF. The CDR3 bases are TGTGCCAGCAGTGAAGAATATTGGGGAGTCAATCAGCCCCAGCATTTT.